A selection of T cell receptor beta chains follows, all from one sample in a study of early T cells in non-severe SARS-CoV-2 infection. MiXCR was run by TCRdb on the 5' RACE reads, yielding one entry per CDR3 protein. The sample includes tens of thousands of distinct CDR3 sequences, 15% to 20% of them seen just once. Sequencing was performed on whole blood, taken at baseline. These receptor sequences come from an adult who was a healthcare worker with PCR-confirmed SARS-CoV-2 infection or an uninfected control (not recorded which). Both conserved end residues are part of each CDR3. The order of the fields is clone size, V gene, J gene, D gene, CDR3 protein, CDR3 DNA. A D gene is named only where the DNA matches it firmly. Clone size is stated in some rows and not others, as once, few, many or a class when expanded.

clone_size: NA; v_call: TRBV11-2; j_call: TRBJ2-3; d_call: NA; cdr3_aa: CASSPLGQYTDTQYF; cdr3_nt: TGTGCCAGCAGCCCCTTGGGGCAATACACAGATACGCAGTATTTT
clone_size: many; v_call: TRBV7-9; j_call: TRBJ2-1; d_call: TRBD1; cdr3_aa: CASSRTGYNEQFF; cdr3_nt: TGTGCCAGCAGCCGGACAGGGTACAATGAGCAGTTCTTC
clone_size: few; v_call: TRBV9; j_call: TRBJ2-3; d_call: NA; cdr3_aa: CASSVAGIPDTQYF; cdr3_nt: TGTGCCAGCAGCGTCGCGGGAATCCCAGATACGCAGTATTTT
clone_size: NA; v_call: TRBV30; j_call: TRBJ2-7; d_call: NA; cdr3_aa: CAYSEGHYEQYF; cdr3_nt: TGTGCCTATTCGGAGGGCCACTACGAGCAGTACTTC
clone_size: few; v_call: TRBV20-1; j_call: TRBJ2-1; d_call: TRBD2; cdr3_aa: CSADEEREGRNEQFF; cdr3_nt: TGCAGTGCCGACGAGGAGCGGGAGGGCCGAAATGAGCAGTTCTTC
clone_size: few; v_call: TRBV5-6; j_call: TRBJ1-1; d_call: NA; cdr3_aa: CASSLVRNTEAFF; cdr3_nt: TGTGCCAGCAGCTTGGTGCGGAACACTGAAGCTTTCTTT
clone_size: NA; v_call: TRBV12-3/TRBV12-4; j_call: TRBJ1-3; d_call: NA; cdr3_aa: CASSQSGTGNTIYF; cdr3_nt: TGTGCCAGCAGCCAGAGTGGGACAGGAAACACCATATATTTT
clone_size: few; v_call: TRBV20-1; j_call: TRBJ2-7; d_call: NA; cdr3_aa: CSARDEVHEQYF; cdr3_nt: TGCAGTGCTAGAGATGAAGTCCACGAGCAGTACTTC
clone_size: few; v_call: TRBV5-1; j_call: TRBJ1-2; d_call: TRBD1; cdr3_aa: CASSPRGRNYGYTF; cdr3_nt: TGCGCCAGCAGCCCCAGGGGGCGGAACTATGGCTACACCTTC
clone_size: few; v_call: TRBV11-2; j_call: TRBJ2-1; d_call: NA; cdr3_aa: CASSLDRVFNEQFF; cdr3_nt: TGTGCCAGCAGCTTAGATCGGGTCTTCAATGAGCAGTTCTTC
clone_size: NA; v_call: TRBV28; j_call: TRBJ2-1; d_call: TRBD2; cdr3_aa: CASSSSGVTYNEQFF; cdr3_nt: TGTGCCAGCAGTAGTAGCGGGGTAACCTACAATGAGCAGTTCTTC
clone_size: NA; v_call: TRBV20-1; j_call: TRBJ2-1; d_call: NA; cdr3_aa: CSARVLAYEQFF; cdr3_nt: TGCAGTGCTAGAGTTTTGGCCTATGAGCAGTTCTTC
clone_size: NA; v_call: TRBV6-4; j_call: TRBJ2-3; d_call: NA; cdr3_aa: CASSDSRGADTQYF; cdr3_nt: TGTGCCAGCAGTGACTCGAGGGGGGCAGATACGCAGTATTTT
clone_size: few; v_call: TRBV28; j_call: TRBJ2-3; d_call: NA; cdr3_aa: CASSLLAGTSTDTQYF; cdr3_nt: TGTGCCAGCAGTTTACTGGCGGGAACTAGCACAGATACGCAGTATTTT
clone_size: NA; v_call: TRBV2; j_call: TRBJ2-3; d_call: TRBD1; cdr3_aa: CASSEASRDRRDTQYF; cdr3_nt: TGTGCCAGCAGTGAAGCATCCCGGGACAGGCGAGATACGCAGTATTTT
clone_size: NA; v_call: TRBV7-2; j_call: TRBJ2-1; d_call: NA; cdr3_aa: CASSLSGAGSYNEQFF; cdr3_nt: TGTGCCAGCAGCTTATCGGGTGCGGGATCCTACAATGAGCAGTTCTTC
clone_size: many; v_call: TRBV20-1; j_call: TRBJ1-1; d_call: NA; cdr3_aa: CSATRRVNTEAFF; cdr3_nt: TGCAGTGCTACCCGCAGGGTGAACACTGAAGCTTTCTTT
clone_size: NA; v_call: TRBV28; j_call: TRBJ2-3; d_call: TRBD2; cdr3_aa: CASSVRLAGRTDTQYF; cdr3_nt: TGTGCCAGCAGTGTCAGACTAGCGGGCCGCACAGATACGCAGTATTTT
clone_size: NA; v_call: TRBV5-1; j_call: TRBJ2-6; d_call: NA; cdr3_aa: CASSTDPSGANVLTF; cdr3_nt: TGCGCCAGCAGCACCGACCCCTCTGGGGCCAACGTCCTGACTTTC
clone_size: NA; v_call: TRBV3-1; j_call: TRBJ1-2; d_call: NA; cdr3_aa: CASSHDMGYGYTF; cdr3_nt: TGTGCCAGCAGCCATGACATGGGCTATGGCTACACCTTC
clone_size: NA; v_call: TRBV10-3; j_call: TRBJ2-1; d_call: TRBD2; cdr3_aa: CAISPSGNEQFF; cdr3_nt: TGTGCCATCAGTCCTAGCGGGAATGAGCAGTTCTTC
clone_size: many; v_call: TRBV12-3/TRBV12-4; j_call: TRBJ2-1; d_call: NA; cdr3_aa: CASNYRGAEQFF; cdr3_nt: TGTGCCAGCAATTATAGGGGGGCTGAGCAGTTCTTC
clone_size: NA; v_call: TRBV29-1; j_call: TRBJ1-1; d_call: NA; cdr3_aa: CSAGGGNTEAFF; cdr3_nt: TGCAGCGCTGGAGGGGGAAACACTGAAGCTTTCTTT
clone_size: NA; v_call: TRBV20-1; j_call: TRBJ2-1; d_call: NA; cdr3_aa: CSARWDLQFF; cdr3_nt: TGCAGTGCTAGATGGGACCTCCAGTTCTTC
clone_size: few; v_call: TRBV6-2/TRBV6-3; j_call: TRBJ2-7; d_call: TRBD2; cdr3_aa: CASSYSQRGYSYEQYF; cdr3_nt: TGTGCCAGCAGTTACTCGCAGCGGGGGTACTCCTACGAGCAGTACTTC
clone_size: NA; v_call: TRBV5-6; j_call: TRBJ1-4; d_call: TRBD1; cdr3_aa: CASGPQGPNEKLFF; cdr3_nt: TGTGCCAGCGGCCCACAGGGGCCGAATGAAAAACTGTTTTTT
clone_size: NA; v_call: TRBV3-1; j_call: TRBJ2-3; d_call: NA; cdr3_aa: CASSQSLGGSTDTQYF; cdr3_nt: TGTGCCAGCAGCCAATCCCTTGGCGGGAGCACAGATACGCAGTATTTT
clone_size: many; v_call: TRBV6-6; j_call: TRBJ1-6; d_call: NA; cdr3_aa: CASSYSRGTSNSPLHF; cdr3_nt: TGTGCCAGCAGTTATTCGAGGGGCACGAGTAATTCACCCCTCCACTTT
clone_size: few; v_call: TRBV4-1; j_call: TRBJ1-5; d_call: NA; cdr3_aa: CASSQDGGPSNQPQHF; cdr3_nt: TGCGCCAGCAGCCAAGATGGCGGGCCTAGCAATCAGCCCCAGCATTTT
clone_size: many; v_call: TRBV5-1; j_call: TRBJ2-2; d_call: TRBD1; cdr3_aa: CASSSDRVTGELFF; cdr3_nt: TGCGCCAGCAGCTCCGACAGGGTCACCGGGGAGCTGTTTTTT
clone_size: NA; v_call: TRBV6-5; j_call: TRBJ2-2; d_call: NA; cdr3_aa: CASSYGGTFTGELFF; cdr3_nt: TGTGCCAGCAGTTATGGCGGGACATTTACCGGGGAGCTGTTTTTT
clone_size: few; v_call: TRBV20-1; j_call: TRBJ2-7; d_call: TRBD1; cdr3_aa: CSASEGEGQAYEQYF; cdr3_nt: TGCAGTGCTAGTGAGGGTGAGGGACAGGCCTACGAGCAGTACTTC
clone_size: few; v_call: TRBV27; j_call: TRBJ1-2; d_call: NA; cdr3_aa: CASSLGQAYGYTF; cdr3_nt: TGTGCCAGCAGTTTAGGGCAGGCCTATGGCTACACCTTC
clone_size: few; v_call: TRBV20-1; j_call: TRBJ1-2; d_call: NA; cdr3_aa: CGTGTFYGYTF; cdr3_nt: TGCGGTACTGGGACCTTCTATGGCTACACCTTC
clone_size: few; v_call: TRBV29-1; j_call: TRBJ1-4; d_call: NA; cdr3_aa: CSVEDTSSTNEKLFF; cdr3_nt: TGCAGCGTTGAGGACACGAGCTCAACTAATGAAAAACTGTTTTTT
clone_size: NA; v_call: TRBV4-3; j_call: TRBJ2-2; d_call: NA; cdr3_aa: CASSQDPPAGLAYTGELFF; cdr3_nt: TGCGCCAGCAGCCAAGATCCCCCCGCGGGTCTAGCATACACCGGGGAGCTGTTTTTT
clone_size: NA; v_call: TRBV7-3; j_call: TRBJ2-3; d_call: NA; cdr3_aa: CASSGGTSTDTQYF; cdr3_nt: TGTGCCAGCAGCGGGGGGACTAGCACAGATACGCAGTATTTT
clone_size: many; v_call: TRBV18; j_call: TRBJ2-6; d_call: TRBD2; cdr3_aa: CASSPIAGRGSGANVLTF; cdr3_nt: TGTGCCAGCTCACCCATAGCGGGAAGGGGCTCTGGGGCCAACGTCCTGACTTTC
clone_size: few; v_call: TRBV12-3/TRBV12-4; j_call: TRBJ2-1; d_call: NA; cdr3_aa: CATTVSSGGPYNEQFF; cdr3_nt: TGTGCCACCACAGTTTCTTCTGGCGGTCCCTACAATGAGCAGTTCTTC
clone_size: few; v_call: TRBV29-1; j_call: TRBJ1-1; d_call: NA; cdr3_aa: CSVLANTEAFF; cdr3_nt: TGCAGCGTTCTCGCGAACACTGAAGCTTTCTTT
clone_size: NA; v_call: TRBV6-5; j_call: TRBJ2-3; d_call: NA; cdr3_aa: CASMMRAAGDTQYF; cdr3_nt: TGTGCCAGCATGATGAGGGCCGCGGGGGATACGCAGTATTTT
clone_size: few; v_call: TRBV5-4; j_call: TRBJ2-7; d_call: NA; cdr3_aa: CASSSLTNYEQYF; cdr3_nt: TGTGCCAGCAGCAGCCTTACGAACTACGAGCAGTACTTC
clone_size: few; v_call: TRBV28; j_call: TRBJ1-2; d_call: TRBD1; cdr3_aa: CASREDRGNRYTF; cdr3_nt: TGTGCCAGCAGAGAAGACAGGGGGAACCGCTACACCTTC
clone_size: few; v_call: TRBV19; j_call: TRBJ1-2; d_call: TRBD1; cdr3_aa: CASSTGTVTPGYTF; cdr3_nt: TGTGCCAGTAGTACCGGGACAGTGACACCAGGCTACACCTTC
clone_size: NA; v_call: TRBV5-4; j_call: TRBJ1-1; d_call: NA; cdr3_aa: CASSYLAQSGHRNTEAFF; cdr3_nt: TGTGCCAGCAGTTATCTTGCACAGTCTGGACACCGGAACACTGAAGCTTTCTTT
clone_size: NA; v_call: TRBV7-2; j_call: TRBJ2-7; d_call: NA; cdr3_aa: CASSLGFRVNEQYF; cdr3_nt: TGTGCCAGCAGCTTAGGGTTTAGGGTGAACGAGCAGTACTTC
clone_size: NA; v_call: TRBV2; j_call: TRBJ2-1; d_call: TRBD2; cdr3_aa: CASSDSGGLDEQFF; cdr3_nt: TGTGCCAGCAGTGACTCGGGAGGGCTGGATGAGCAGTTCTTC
clone_size: NA; v_call: TRBV18; j_call: TRBJ2-7; d_call: NA; cdr3_aa: CASSPAETYEQYF; cdr3_nt: TGTGCCAGCTCACCCGCGGAAACCTACGAGCAGTACTTC
clone_size: NA; v_call: TRBV20-1; j_call: TRBJ1-1; d_call: NA; cdr3_aa: CSAREDTEAFF; cdr3_nt: TGCAGTGCTAGGGAAGACACTGAAGCTTTCTTT
clone_size: NA; v_call: TRBV6-5; j_call: TRBJ2-4; d_call: NA; cdr3_aa: CASSYGQGGNIQYF; cdr3_nt: TGTGCCAGCAGTTATGGGCAGGGGGGAAACATTCAGTACTTC
clone_size: NA; v_call: TRBV24-1; j_call: TRBJ2-1; d_call: NA; cdr3_aa: CATSRGGVNEQFF; cdr3_nt: TGTGCCACCAGTCGTGGCGGAGTGAATGAGCAGTTCTTC
clone_size: NA; v_call: TRBV4-3; j_call: TRBJ2-7; d_call: TRBD2; cdr3_aa: CASSQGLAGTTDEQYF; cdr3_nt: TGCGCCAGCAGCCAAGGACTAGCGGGAACAACGGACGAGCAGTACTTC
clone_size: NA; v_call: TRBV28; j_call: TRBJ1-3; d_call: NA; cdr3_aa: CASNPPTGNTIYF; cdr3_nt: TGTGCCAGCAATCCCCCAACGGGAAACACCATATATTTT
clone_size: many; v_call: TRBV4-1; j_call: TRBJ2-3; d_call: TRBD1; cdr3_aa: CASSQGDRGDWDTQYF; cdr3_nt: TGCGCCAGCAGCCAAGGGGACAGGGGGGATTGGGATACGCAGTATTTT
clone_size: few; v_call: TRBV10-3; j_call: TRBJ2-1; d_call: NA; cdr3_aa: CAIPTSGSYNEQFF; cdr3_nt: TGTGCCATCCCTACATCTGGGTCCTACAATGAGCAGTTCTTC
clone_size: NA; v_call: TRBV3-1; j_call: TRBJ2-7; d_call: TRBD2; cdr3_aa: CASSQTSGAPYEQYF; cdr3_nt: TGTGCCAGCAGCCAGACAAGCGGGGCCCCCTACGAGCAGTACTTC
clone_size: few; v_call: TRBV14; j_call: TRBJ1-1; d_call: NA; cdr3_aa: CASSQEGHTEAFF; cdr3_nt: TGTGCCAGCAGCCAAGAAGGGCACACTGAAGCTTTCTTT
clone_size: NA; v_call: TRBV5-1; j_call: TRBJ1-4; d_call: NA; cdr3_aa: CASSLGYDAVNEKLFF; cdr3_nt: TGCGCCAGCAGCTTGGGTTATGATGCCGTGAATGAAAAACTGTTTTTT